This TCR beta chain was obtained from a study of neoadjuvant anti-PD-1 for oral cavity cancer. General observations from the study: Higher pretreatment Treg/Th17 ratios tracked higher pretreatment blood clonality. With a few patients per group, TCR findings need larger cohorts.

This table comes from immunoSEQ multiplex PCR, and its TCRdb copy is limited to in-frame clones, with some not included. Here the sample spans thousands of clones, over 65% being singletons. This clone has a handful of counts. Antigen unknown. Sequenced material: PBMCs, taken before nivolumab (anti-PD-1) treatment. This receptor was taken from a person between 40 and 80 years old with oral cavity squamous cell carcinoma.

Here the CDR3 DNA reads TGTGCCACCAGCAGAGATGGCGGGGGCCGAGAGCAGTTCTTC. Translated: CATSRDGGGREQFF. The genes are TRBV15 and TRBJ2-1; weak D call: TRBD2 (7 bases). V lost 0 bases, J lost 10 bases, and 13 bases lay in between. This CDR3 has 14 residues. In germline, CDR1 is LNHNV, CDR2 YYDKDF (reference sequence).